A selection of T cell receptor beta chains follows, all from one sample in a study of cytomegalovirus exposure and HLA in healthy donors. Clones were read by immunoSEQ multiplex PCR, and TCRdb kept only the in-frame ones, dropping some. Of 170,000 or so clones in the sample, less than 85% were seen once. The source material was PBMCs. These receptors all stem from a man younger than 35 in good health and CMV-seropositive. Each CDR3 is given with its conserved first and last residue. Each record gives: CDR3 length, J gene, V gene, CDR3 protein.

>14|TRBJ1-4|TRBV9
CASSVNPIREKLFF
>15|TRBJ2-3|TRBV9
CASSVTGQTTDTQYF
>14|TRBJ1-5|TRBV6-6
CASSLTVGNQPQHF
>14|TRBJ2-7|TRBV7-9
CASSLDNGEYEQYF
>15|TRBJ2-2|TRBV13
CASSQRDRVAGELFF
>14|TRBJ2-7|TRBV6-5
CASSPLTGNHEQYF
>14|TRBJ1-1|TRBV19
CASRSTGMNTEAFF
>13|TRBJ2-7|TRBV6-5
CASSYNRGGEQYF
>16|TRBJ1-6|TRBV7-6
CASSLAGGEFNSPLHF
>16|TRBJ2-3|TRBV28
CASSSPIASPTDTQYF
>14|TRBJ1-4|TRBV30
CAWSEGRGREKLFF
>15|TRBJ2-7|TRBV30
CAWSGNRDSPYEQYF
>16|TRBJ2-6|TRBV5-8
CASSLGHRAGANVLTF
>14|TRBJ2-5|TRBV5-4
CASSSALAGETQYF
>14|TRBJ2-2|TRBV7-3
CASSLARNTGELFF
>18|TRBJ2-7|TRBV4-1
CASSQETGTSGVAYEQYF
>14|TRBJ2-5|TRBV2
CASITEGGEETQYF
>15|TRBJ1-2|TRBV5-1
CASSPLPGQAYGYTF
>14|TRBJ1-2|TRBV30
CAWSWGQTVGGYTF
>13|TRBJ2-7|TRBV19
CASSMDRPYEQYF
>13|TRBJ2-1|TRBV28
CASSLLGSGEQFF
>15|TRBJ2-1|TRBV7-9
CASSLRGNDYNEQFF
>15|TRBJ2-3|TRBV6-1
CASFVRDSNTDTQYF
>14|TRBJ2-1|TRBV30
CAWSRGSSYNEQFF
>12|TRBJ2-7|TRBV19
CATRDTAYEQYF
>17|TRBJ1-1|TRBV13
CASSFRRTGTGRTEAFF
>13|TRBJ2-7|TRBV6-5
CASRSGRADEQYF
>14|TRBJ1-2|TRBV7-9
CASSFDRGAYGYTF
>15|TRBJ1-2|TRBV6-1
CASSVTGGEDYGYTF
>15|TRBJ2-1|TRBV29-1
CSVESSQDSMDEQFF
>16|TRBJ1-1|TRBV28
CASSLGGRGLGTEAFF
>17|TRBJ2-7|TRBV27
CASSFSRTGSLFYEQYF
>13|TRBJ2-5|TRBV30
CAWSPGRGETQYF
>14|TRBJ2-1|TRBV5-6
CASSLRTGSNEQFF
>16|TRBJ1-2|TRBV25-1
CASSESGDRVGYGYTF
>17|TRBJ2-2|TRBV28
CASSSTSGRVNTGELFF
>14|TRBJ1-2|TRBV6-1
CASRNPGTEYGYTF
>18|TRBJ2-3|TRBV9
CASSPGTDPIPYTDTQYF
>15|TRBJ2-3|TRBV5-4
CASSYGGVSTDTQYF
>13|TRBJ1-1|TRBV10-1
CASREQGNTEAFF
>17|TRBJ2-2|TRBV30
CAWSRTSGRIRPGELFF
>15|TRBJ1-1|TRBV4-1
CASSQVRGYNTEAFF
>16|TRBJ2-3|TRBV19
CASSPRLERYTDTQYF
>15|TRBJ2-3|TRBV6-5
CASQGTGGLPDTQYF
>15|TRBJ2-1|TRBV7-8
CASMRTSGGSNEQFF
>18|TRBJ1-2|TRBV27
CASSLSIDRGFRNYGYTF
>13|TRBJ1-2|TRBV30
CAWRGTGSYGYTF
>16|TRBJ1-2|TRBV5-1
CASSLGQGQLSYGYTF
>14|TRBJ2-7|TRBV4-2
CASSPGDTSYEQYF
>14|TRBJ1-1|TRBV6-5
CASSSGQGYTEAFF
>13|TRBJ2-1|TRBV5-6
CASSLVQENEQFF
>14|TRBJ2-7|TRBV5-1
CASSLVAGGYEQYF
>16|TRBJ2-5|TRBV12-5
CASKPHGGASQETQYF
>13|TRBJ1-1|TRBV5-8
CASSLRGNTEAFF
>15|TRBJ2-6|TRBV15
CATSYDISGANVLTF
>16|TRBJ2-1|TRBV4-1
CASSHAFRGSYNEQFF
>14|TRBJ1-1|TRBV1
CTSSILGQPSSAFF
>17|TRBJ2-1|TRBV2
CASLRPSDLNSYNEQFF
>14|TRBJ1-2|TRBV28
CASSDLTGLRGYTF
>16|TRBJ2-3|TRBV9
CASSPRTRSSTDTQYF